The present TCR beta chain was sequenced within a study of blood T cell repertoires in COVID-19. Cohort allocation depended upon clinical history that participants reported. Clones were sequenced by immunoSEQ multiplex PCR, and TCRdb holds only the in-frame ones, with some missing. The sample has 150,000 to 200,000 clones, around 90% seen once. Sequencing input: PBMCs or T cells enriched from blood (not recorded which). The clonotype was recovered from a woman in her thirties who had recovered from COVID-19.

This CDR3 is CASSYRGGSGELFF. The CDR3 DNA sequence: TGTGCCAGCAGCTACCGGGGGGGATCCGGGGAGCTGTTTTTT. This chain links TRBV13 with TRBJ2-2; 8 nucleotides match TRBD2. CDR3 length equals 14 residues. The germline V gene has CDR1 PRHDT and CDR2 FYEKMQ (reference sequence). J lost 6 bases, V lost 4 bases, and 4 bases had no gene match.